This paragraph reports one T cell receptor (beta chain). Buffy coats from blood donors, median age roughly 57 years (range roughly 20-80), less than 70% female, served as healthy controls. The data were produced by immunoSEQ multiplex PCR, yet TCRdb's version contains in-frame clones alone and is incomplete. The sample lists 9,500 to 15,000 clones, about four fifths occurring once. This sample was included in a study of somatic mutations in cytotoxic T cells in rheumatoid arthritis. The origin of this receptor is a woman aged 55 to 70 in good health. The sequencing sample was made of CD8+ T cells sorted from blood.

As DNA, the CDR3 is TGTGCCAGCAGGTCGACAGGGGCGGGCGAGCAGTACTTC. Its translation: CASRSTGAGEQYF. The chain employs TRBV28 and TRBJ2-7; 8 nucleotides line up with TRBD1. Germline V gene lookup returns CDR1 MDHEN and CDR2 SYDVKM. With 6 bases clipped from V and 6 bases from J, the junction kept 7 bases outside the gene matches. This CDR3 has 13 residues.